This passage covers 5 T cell receptor beta chains from one sample sequenced in a study of blood T cells in healthy people across ages. For the second PCR, which ran for about 6 to 11 cycles, a sample-barcoded 5' primer and a J-beta primer mix were used. TCRdb re-called the 5' RACE reads with MiXCR, one entry per CDR3 protein. Of 800,000 or so distinct CDR3 sequences in the sample, approximately 25% were seen once. These data also featured in a second study, about T cells of mothers and their children.

The sequenced sample was blood. These receptors all stem from a boy younger than 18 in good health.

This clonotype has only a few counts. The J gene is TRBJ1-1, the V gene TRBV12-3 or TRBV12-4; possible D gene TRBD1, 5 bases. V gave up 4 bases and J gave up 8 bases, with 8 bases separating them. CDR3 length: 11 amino acids. Here the CDR3 DNA reads TGTGCCAGCAGTTGGGACTTGGAAGCTTTCTTT. It encodes CASSWDLEAFF.

In this sample, this clonotype turned up a few times. This rearrangement joins TRBV7-9 to TRBJ2-4, with D perhaps matching TRBD2 (5 bases). From germline, CDR1 is SEHNR and CDR2 FQNEAQ (reference sequence). The ends were cut back, 5 bases at V and 0 bases at J, with 14 bases in the middle. CDR3 length equals 16 residues. The CDR3 reads CASSPRDWTAKNIQYF. CDR3 coding DNA: TGTGCCAGCAGCCCCCGGGATTGGACAGCCAAAAACATTCAGTACTTC.

This clonotype was found a few times. The gene calls are TRBV5-1 and TRBJ1-1, with 10 nucleotides matching TRBD1. Germline CDR1 reads SGHRS; CDR2 reads YFSETQ. V lost 6 bases and J lost 4; bases outside the gene matches: 12. This CDR3 is built from 16 residues. The DNA of the CDR3 is TGCGCCAGCAACAGGGGCGGGACAGGGGAAATCACTGAAGCTTTCTTT. Encoded protein: CASNRGGTGEITEAFF.

This CDR3 reads CASSPDLEKLFF. CDR3 nucleotide sequence: TGTGCCAGCAGCCCTGACTTGGAAAAACTGTTTTTT. This chain joins TRBV5-5 and TRBJ1-4; no clear D gene. Germline V gene sequence: CDR1 SGHKS, CDR2 YYEKEE (reference sequence). The V and J ends lost 4 bases and 8 bases respectively, with 9 bases between them. The CDR3 has 12 residues.

This clonotype came up a few times. The J gene is TRBJ2-7, the V gene TRBV7-9, with a tentative D call TRBD1 (7 bases). V lost 1 base and J 5 bases, leaving 12 bases between the germline ends. This CDR3 is built from 14 residues. Germline CDR1 reads SEHNR; CDR2 reads FQNEAQ (reference sequence). The CDR3: CASSLVRDSNEQYF. The DNA for the CDR3 is TGTGCCAGCAGCTTAGTGCGGGACAGCAACGAGCAGTACTTC.